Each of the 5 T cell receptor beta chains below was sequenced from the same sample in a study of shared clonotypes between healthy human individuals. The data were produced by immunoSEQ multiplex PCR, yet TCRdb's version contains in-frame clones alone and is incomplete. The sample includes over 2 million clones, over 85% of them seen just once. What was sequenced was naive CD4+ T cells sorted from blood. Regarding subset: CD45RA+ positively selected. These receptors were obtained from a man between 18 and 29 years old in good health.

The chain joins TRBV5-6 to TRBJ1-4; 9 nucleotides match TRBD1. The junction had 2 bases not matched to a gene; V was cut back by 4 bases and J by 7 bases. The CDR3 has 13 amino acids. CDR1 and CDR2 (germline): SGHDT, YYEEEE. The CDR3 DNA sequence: TGTGCCAGCAGCATGGACAGGGGTGAAAAACTGTTTTTT. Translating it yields CASSMDRGEKLFF.

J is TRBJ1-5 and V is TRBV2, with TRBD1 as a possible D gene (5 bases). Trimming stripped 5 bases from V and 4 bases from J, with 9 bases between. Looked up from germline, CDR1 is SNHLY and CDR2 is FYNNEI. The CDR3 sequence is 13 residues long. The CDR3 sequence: CASSWDLNQPQHF. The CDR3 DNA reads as TGTGCCAGCAGTTGGGACCTGAATCAGCCCCAGCATTTT.

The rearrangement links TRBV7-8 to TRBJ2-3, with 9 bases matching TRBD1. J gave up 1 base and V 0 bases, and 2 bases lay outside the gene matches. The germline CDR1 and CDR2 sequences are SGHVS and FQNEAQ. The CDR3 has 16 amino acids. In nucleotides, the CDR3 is TGTGCCAGCAGCTTAGCGGGGACAGGGCGCACAGATACGCAGTATTTT. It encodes CASSLAGTGRTDTQYF. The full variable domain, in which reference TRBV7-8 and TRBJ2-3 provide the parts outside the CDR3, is GAGVSQSPRYKVAKRGQDVALRCDPISGHVSLFWYQQALGQGPEFLTYFQNEAQLDKSGLPSDRFFAERPEGSVSTLKIQRTQQEDSAVYLCASSLAGTGRTDTQYFGPGTRLTVL.

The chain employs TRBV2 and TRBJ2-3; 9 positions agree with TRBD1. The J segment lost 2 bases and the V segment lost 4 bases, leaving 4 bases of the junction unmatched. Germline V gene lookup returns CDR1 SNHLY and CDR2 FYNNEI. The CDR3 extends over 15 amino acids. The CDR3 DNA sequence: TGTGCCAGCAGTGTTGACAGGGGGGCCACAGATACGCAGTATTTT. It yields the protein CASSVDRGATDTQYF.

DNA for the CDR3: TGTGCCAGCAGTGATCGAGCGGGGTACGAGCAGTACTTC. The encoded protein is CASSDRAGYEQYF. The chain joins TRBV2 to TRBJ2-7, with 7 positions matching TRBD2. The CDR3 contains 13 residues. CDR1 and CDR2 from the germline V gene are SNHLY and FYNNEI. V was clipped by 3 bases and J by 4 bases; unmatched bases: 3.